The clone carrying this T cell receptor beta chain came up a few times. Sequencing used immunoSEQ multiplex PCR; TCRdb keeps in-frame clones, though not all of them. The profile shows about 190,000 clones, under 90% of them singletons. The entry originates in a study of blood T cell repertoires in COVID-19. Trimming removed 10 bases from V and 8 bases from J, with 14 bases in between. The CDR3 has 11 amino acids. Germline V lookup: CDR1 MNHEY, CDR2 SVGAGI. The rearrangement links TRBV6-5 to TRBJ1-2; maybe TRBD1 (6 bases). This clonotype was obtained from a man aged 60 to 69 with acute or convalescent COVID-19. Sequences were obtained from peripheral blood. The CDR3 DNA follows: TGTGCCACCTCAACAGGGATAGGCTACACCTTC. It translates to CATSTGIGYTF.